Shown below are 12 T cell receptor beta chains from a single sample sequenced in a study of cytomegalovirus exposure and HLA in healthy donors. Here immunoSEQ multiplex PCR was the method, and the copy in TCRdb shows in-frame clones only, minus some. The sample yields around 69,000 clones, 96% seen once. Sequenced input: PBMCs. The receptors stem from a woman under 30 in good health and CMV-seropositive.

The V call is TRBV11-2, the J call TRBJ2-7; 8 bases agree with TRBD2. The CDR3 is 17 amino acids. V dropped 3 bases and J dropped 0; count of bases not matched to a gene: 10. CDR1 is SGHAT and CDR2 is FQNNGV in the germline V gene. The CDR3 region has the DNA TGTGCCAGCAGCTTTAGCGTTGGCGGGAGGCACTCCTACGAGCAGTACTTC. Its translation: CASSFSVGGRHSYEQYF.

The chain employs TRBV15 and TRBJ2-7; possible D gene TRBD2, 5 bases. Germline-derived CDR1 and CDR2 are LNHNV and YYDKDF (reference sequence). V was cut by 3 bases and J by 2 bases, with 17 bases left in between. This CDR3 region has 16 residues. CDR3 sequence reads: CATSRSRGLRPYEQYF. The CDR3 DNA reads TGTGCCACCAGCAGGTCTCGAGGACTCAGGCCCTACGAGCAGTACTTC.

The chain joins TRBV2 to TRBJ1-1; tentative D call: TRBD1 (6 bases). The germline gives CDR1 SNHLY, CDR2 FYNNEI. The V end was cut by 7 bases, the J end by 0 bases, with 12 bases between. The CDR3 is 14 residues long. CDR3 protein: CASTRQAMNTEAFF. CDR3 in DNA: TGTGCCAGCACCCGACAGGCCATGAACACTGAAGCTTTCTTT. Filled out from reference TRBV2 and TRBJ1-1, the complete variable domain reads EPEVTQTPSHQVTQMGQEVILRCVPISNHLYFYWYRQILGQKVEFLVSFYNNEISEKSEIFDDQFSVERPDGSNFTLKIRSTKLEDSAMYFCASTRQAMNTEAFFGQGTRLTVV.

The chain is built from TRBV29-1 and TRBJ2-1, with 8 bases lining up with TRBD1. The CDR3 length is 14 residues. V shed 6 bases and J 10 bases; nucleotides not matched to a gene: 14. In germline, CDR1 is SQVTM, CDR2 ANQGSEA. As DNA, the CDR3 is TGCAGCGTCAGGGAACAGGGGGTCGTGTTGGAGCAGTTCTTC. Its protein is CSVREQGVVLEQFF.

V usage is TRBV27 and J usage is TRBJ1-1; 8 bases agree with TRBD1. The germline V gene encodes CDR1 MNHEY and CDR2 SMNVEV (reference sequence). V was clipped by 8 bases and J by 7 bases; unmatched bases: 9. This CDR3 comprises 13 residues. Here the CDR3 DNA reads TGTGCCAGCGGAGGACAGGGTAGGAATGAAGCTTTCTTT. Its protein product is CASGGQGRNEAFF.

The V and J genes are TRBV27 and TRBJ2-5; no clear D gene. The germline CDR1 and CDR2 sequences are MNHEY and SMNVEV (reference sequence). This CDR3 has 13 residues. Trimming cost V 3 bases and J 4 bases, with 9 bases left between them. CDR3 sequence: CASSFSGLETQYF. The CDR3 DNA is TGTGCCAGCAGTTTTTCCGGGTTAGAGACCCAGTACTTC.

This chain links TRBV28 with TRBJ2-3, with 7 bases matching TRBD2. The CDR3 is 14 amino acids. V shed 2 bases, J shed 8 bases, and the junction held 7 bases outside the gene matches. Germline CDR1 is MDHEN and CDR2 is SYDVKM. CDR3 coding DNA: TGTGCCAGCAGTTTACGGGGGGTCTTGGGTACGCAGTATTTT. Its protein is CASSLRGVLGTQYF. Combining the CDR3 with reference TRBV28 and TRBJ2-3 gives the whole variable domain DVKVTQSSRYLVKRTGEKVFLECVQDMDHENMFWYRQDPGLGLRLIYFSYDVKMKEKGDIPEGYSVSREKKERFSLILESASTNQTSMYLCASSLRGVLGTQYFGPGTRLTVL.

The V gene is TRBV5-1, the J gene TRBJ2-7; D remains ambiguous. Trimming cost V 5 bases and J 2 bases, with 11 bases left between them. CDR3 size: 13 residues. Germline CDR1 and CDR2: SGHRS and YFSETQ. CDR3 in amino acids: CASRYDTTYEQYF. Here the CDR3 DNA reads TGCGCCAGCAGATACGACACAACCTACGAGCAGTACTTC.

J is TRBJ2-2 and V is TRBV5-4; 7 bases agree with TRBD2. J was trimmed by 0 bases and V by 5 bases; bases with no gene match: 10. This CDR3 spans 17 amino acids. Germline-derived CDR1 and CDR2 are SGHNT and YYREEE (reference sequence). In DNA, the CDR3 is TGTGCCAGCAGACCGACTCTAGCGGACGCGAACACCGGGGAGCTGTTTTTT. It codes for CASRPTLADANTGELFF. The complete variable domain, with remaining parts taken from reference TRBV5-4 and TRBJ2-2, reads ETGVTQSPTHLIKTRGQQVTLRCSSQSGHNTVSWYQQALGQGPQFIFQYYREEENGRGNFPPRFSGLQFPNYSSELNVNALELDDSALYLCASRPTLADANTGELFFGEGSRLTVL.

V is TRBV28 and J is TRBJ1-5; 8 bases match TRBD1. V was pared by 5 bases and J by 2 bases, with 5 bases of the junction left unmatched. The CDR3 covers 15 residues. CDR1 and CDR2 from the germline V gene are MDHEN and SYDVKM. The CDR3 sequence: CASSDLTGGNQPQHF. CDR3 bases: TGTGCCAGCAGTGACCTGACAGGGGGCAATCAGCCCCAGCATTTT.

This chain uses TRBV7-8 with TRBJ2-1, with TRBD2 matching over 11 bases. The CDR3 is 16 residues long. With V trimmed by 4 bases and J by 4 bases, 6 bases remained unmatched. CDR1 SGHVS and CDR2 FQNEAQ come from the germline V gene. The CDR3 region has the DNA TGTGCCAGCAGCTCGCAAGGGACTAGCGGATACAATGAGCAGTTCTTC. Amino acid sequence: CASSSQGTSGYNEQFF.

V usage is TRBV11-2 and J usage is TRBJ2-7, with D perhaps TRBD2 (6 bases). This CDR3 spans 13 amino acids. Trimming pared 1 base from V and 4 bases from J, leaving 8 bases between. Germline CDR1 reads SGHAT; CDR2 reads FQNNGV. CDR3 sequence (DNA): TGTGCCAGCAGCTTAGCGGGGGTTTACGAGCAGTACTTC. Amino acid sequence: CASSLAGVYEQYF.